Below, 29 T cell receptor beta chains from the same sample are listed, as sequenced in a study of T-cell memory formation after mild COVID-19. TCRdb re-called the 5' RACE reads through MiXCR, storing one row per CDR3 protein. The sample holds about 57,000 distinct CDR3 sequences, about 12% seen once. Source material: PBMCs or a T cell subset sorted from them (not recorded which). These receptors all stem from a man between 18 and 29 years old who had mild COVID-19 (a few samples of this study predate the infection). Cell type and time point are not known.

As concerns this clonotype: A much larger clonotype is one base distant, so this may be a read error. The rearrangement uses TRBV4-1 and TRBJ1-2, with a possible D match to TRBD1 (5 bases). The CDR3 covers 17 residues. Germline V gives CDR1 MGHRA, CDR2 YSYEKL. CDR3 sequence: CTSSHPGRPGLRSGYTF. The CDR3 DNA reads TGCACCAGCAGCCACCCCGGGCGGCCGGGACTGAGATCTGGCTACACCTTC.

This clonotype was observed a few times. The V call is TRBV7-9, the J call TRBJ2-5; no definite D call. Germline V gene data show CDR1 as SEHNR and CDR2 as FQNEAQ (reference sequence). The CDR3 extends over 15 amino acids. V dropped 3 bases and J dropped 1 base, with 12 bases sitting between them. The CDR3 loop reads CASSFNHPVQETQYF. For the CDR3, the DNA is TGTGCCAGCAGCTTTAATCACCCAGTCCAAGAGACCCAGTACTTC.

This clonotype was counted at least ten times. The DNA for the CDR3 is TGTGCCAGCAGCTTGATCCCGGGCACTGAAGCTTTCTTT. Translated: CASSLIPGTEAFF. The chain carries TRBV5-8 and TRBJ1-1; D not certain. Germline CDR1 is SGHTS and CDR2 is YDEGEE. With 1 base removed from V and 4 bases from J, the gap between germline ends came to 8 bases. The CDR3 consists of 13 residues. Combining the CDR3 with reference TRBV5-8 and TRBJ1-1 gives the whole variable domain EAGVTQSPTHLIKTRGQQATLRCSPISGHTSVYWYQQALGLGLQFLLWYDEGEERNRGNFPPRFSGRQFPNYSSELNVNALELEDSALYLCASSLIPGTEAFFGQGTRLTVV.

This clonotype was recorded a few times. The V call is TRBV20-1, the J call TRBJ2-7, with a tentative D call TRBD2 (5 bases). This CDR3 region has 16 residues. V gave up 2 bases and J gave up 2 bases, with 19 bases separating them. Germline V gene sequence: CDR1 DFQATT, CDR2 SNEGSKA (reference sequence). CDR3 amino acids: CSARSQHRTAPYEQYF. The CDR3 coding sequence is TGCAGTGCTAGATCCCAACATAGGACTGCTCCCTACGAGCAGTACTTC.

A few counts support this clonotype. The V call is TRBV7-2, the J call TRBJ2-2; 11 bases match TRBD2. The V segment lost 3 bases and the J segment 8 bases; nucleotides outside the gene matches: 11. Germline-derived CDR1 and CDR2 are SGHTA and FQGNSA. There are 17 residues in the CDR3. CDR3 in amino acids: CASSFWGTSGPPGELFF. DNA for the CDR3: TGTGCCAGCAGCTTCTGGGGGACTAGCGGCCCTCCTGGGGAGCTGTTTTTT. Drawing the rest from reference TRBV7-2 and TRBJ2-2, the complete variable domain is GAGVSQSPSNKVTEKGKDVELRCDPISGHTALYWYRQSLGQGLEFLIYFQGNSAPDKSGLPSDRFSAERTGGSVSTLTIQRTQQEDSAVYLCASSFWGTSGPPGELFFGEGSRLTVL.

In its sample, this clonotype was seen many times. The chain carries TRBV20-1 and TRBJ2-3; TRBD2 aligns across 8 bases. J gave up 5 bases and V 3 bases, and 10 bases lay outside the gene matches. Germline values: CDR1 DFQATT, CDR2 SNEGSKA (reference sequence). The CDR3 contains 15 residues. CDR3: CSASPVREGVDTQYF. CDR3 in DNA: TGCAGTGCTAGCCCTGTTCGGGAGGGCGTAGATACGCAGTATTTT.

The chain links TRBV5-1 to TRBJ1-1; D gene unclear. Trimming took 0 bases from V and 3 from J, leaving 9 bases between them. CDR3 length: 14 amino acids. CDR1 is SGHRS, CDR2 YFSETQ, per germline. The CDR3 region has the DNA TGCGCCAGCAGCTTGGAAGGTCGGGACACTGAAGCTTTCTTT. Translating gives CASSLEGRDTEAFF.

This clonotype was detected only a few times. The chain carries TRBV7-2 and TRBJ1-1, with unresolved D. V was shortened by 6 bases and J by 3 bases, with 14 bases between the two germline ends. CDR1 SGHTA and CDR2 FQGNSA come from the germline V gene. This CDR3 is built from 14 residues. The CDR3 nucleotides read TGTGCCAGCAGGGAAGGATGGAGTCACACTGAAGCTTTCTTT. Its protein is CASREGWSHTEAFF.

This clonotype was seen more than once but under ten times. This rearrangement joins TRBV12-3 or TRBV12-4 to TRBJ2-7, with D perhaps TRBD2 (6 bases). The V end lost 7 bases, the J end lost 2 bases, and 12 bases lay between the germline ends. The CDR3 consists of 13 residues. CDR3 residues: CASTSTSTYEQYF. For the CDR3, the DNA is TGTGCCAGCACCTCGACTAGTACCTACGAGCAGTACTTC.

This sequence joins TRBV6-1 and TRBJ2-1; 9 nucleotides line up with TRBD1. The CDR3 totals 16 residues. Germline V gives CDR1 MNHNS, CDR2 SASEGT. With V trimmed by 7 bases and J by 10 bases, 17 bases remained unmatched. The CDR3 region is CASTRRPGQGSREQFF. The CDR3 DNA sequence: TGTGCCAGCACCCGACGGCCGGGACAGGGCTCTCGGGAGCAGTTCTTC.

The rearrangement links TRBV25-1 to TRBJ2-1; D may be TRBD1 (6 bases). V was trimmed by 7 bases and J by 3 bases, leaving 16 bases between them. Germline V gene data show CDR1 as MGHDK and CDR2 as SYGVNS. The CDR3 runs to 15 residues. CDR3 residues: CASIQGWGNYNEQFF. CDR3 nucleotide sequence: TGTGCCAGCATCCAGGGGTGGGGAAACTACAATGAGCAGTTCTTC.

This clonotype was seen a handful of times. The CDR3: CASSVAPVSGGLDTQYF. CDR3 nucleotide sequence: TGTGCCAGCAGCGTAGCCCCCGTTAGCGGGGGTTTGGATACGCAGTATTTT. The gene calls are TRBV9 and TRBJ2-3; 9 bases align to TRBD2. CDR1 SGDLS and CDR2 YYNGEE come from the germline V gene. J lost 6 bases, V lost 0 bases, and 11 bases had no gene match. The CDR3 covers 17 residues.

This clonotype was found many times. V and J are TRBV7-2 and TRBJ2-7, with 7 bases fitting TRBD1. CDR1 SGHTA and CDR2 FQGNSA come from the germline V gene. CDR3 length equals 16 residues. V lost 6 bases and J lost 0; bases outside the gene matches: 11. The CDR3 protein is CASSITGTVLSYEQYF. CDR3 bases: TGTGCCAGCAGTATCACCGGGACAGTCCTCTCCTACGAGCAGTACTTC.

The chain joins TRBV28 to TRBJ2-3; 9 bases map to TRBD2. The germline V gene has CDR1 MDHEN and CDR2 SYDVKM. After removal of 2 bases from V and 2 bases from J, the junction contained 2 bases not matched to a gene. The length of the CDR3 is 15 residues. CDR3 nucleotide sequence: TGTGCCAGCAGTTTAGCGGGGGGGCACACAGATACGCAGTATTTT. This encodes CASSLAGGHTDTQYF.

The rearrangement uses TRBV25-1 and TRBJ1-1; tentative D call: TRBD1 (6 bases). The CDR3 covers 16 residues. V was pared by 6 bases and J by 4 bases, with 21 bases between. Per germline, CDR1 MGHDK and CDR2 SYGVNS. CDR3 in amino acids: CASSQRTVFRGTEAFF. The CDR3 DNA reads TGTGCCAGCAGCCAGAGGACAGTTTTTAGAGGCACTGAAGCTTTCTTT.

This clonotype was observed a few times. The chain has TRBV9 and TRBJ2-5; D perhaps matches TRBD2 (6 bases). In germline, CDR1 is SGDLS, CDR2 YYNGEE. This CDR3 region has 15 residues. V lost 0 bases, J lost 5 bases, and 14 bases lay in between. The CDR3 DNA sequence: TGTGCCAGCAGCGTAGGGCCACTAGCCGGGGAGACCCAGTACTTC. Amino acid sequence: CASSVGPLAGETQYF. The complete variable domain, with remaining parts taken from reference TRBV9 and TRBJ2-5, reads DSGVTQTPKHLITATGQRVTLRCSPRSGDLSVYWYQQSLDQGLQFLIQYYNGEERAKGNILERFSAQQFPDLHSELNLSSLELGDSALYFCASSVGPLAGETQYFGPGTRLLVL.

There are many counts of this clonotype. The CDR3 sequence: CASSPHSSGASYEQYF. In DNA form, the CDR3 reads TGTGCCAGCAGTCCCCACTCGTCCGGGGCCTCCTACGAGCAGTACTTC. The rearrangement joins TRBV12-3 or TRBV12-4 to TRBJ2-7; D possibly matches TRBD1 or TRBD2 (5 bases each). The V and J ends lost 5 bases and 0 bases respectively, with 17 bases between them. CDR3 length: 16 amino acids.

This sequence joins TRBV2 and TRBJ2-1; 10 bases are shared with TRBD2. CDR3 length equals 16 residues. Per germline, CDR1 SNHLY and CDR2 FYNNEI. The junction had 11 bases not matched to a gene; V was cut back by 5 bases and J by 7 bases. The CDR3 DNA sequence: TGTGCCAGCAGTCTATTCACTAGCGGGGTGGGGAATGAGCAGTTCTTC. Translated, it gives CASSLFTSGVGNEQFF.

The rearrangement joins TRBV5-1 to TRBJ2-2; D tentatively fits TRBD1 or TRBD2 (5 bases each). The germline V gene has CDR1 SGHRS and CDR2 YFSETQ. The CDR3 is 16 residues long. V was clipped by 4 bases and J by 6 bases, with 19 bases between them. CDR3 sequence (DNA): TGCGCCAGCAGCCGAGCCGGGACCCAGGAAGCCGGGGAGCTGTTTTTT. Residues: CASSRAGTQEAGELFF.

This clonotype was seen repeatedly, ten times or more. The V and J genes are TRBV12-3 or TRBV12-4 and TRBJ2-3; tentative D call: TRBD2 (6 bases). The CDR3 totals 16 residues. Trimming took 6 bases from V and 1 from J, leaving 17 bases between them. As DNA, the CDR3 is TGTGCCAGCAGGGCCAAGGAGGGGTACCGCACAGATACGCAGTATTTT. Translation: CASRAKEGYRTDTQYF.

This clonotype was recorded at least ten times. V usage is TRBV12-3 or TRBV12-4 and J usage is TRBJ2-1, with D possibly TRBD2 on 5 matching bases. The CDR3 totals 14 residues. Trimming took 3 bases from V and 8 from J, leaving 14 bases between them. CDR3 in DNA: TGTGCCAGCAGTTTTCCCGGGGAAAAGGATGAGCAGTTCTTC. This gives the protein CASSFPGEKDEQFF.

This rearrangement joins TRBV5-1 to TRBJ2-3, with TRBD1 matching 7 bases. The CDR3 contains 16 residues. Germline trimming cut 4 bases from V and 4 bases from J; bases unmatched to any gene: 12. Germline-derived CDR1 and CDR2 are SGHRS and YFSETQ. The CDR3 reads CASSRTGDGIADTQYF. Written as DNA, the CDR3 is TGCGCCAGCAGCCGCACAGGGGACGGTATCGCAGATACGCAGTATTTT.

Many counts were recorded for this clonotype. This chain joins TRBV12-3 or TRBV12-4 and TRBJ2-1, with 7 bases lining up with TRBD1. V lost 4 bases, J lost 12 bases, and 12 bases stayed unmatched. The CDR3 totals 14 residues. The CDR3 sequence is CASSSPTGTTGQFF. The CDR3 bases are TGTGCCAGCAGTTCTCCGACAGGGACGACCGGGCAGTTCTTC.

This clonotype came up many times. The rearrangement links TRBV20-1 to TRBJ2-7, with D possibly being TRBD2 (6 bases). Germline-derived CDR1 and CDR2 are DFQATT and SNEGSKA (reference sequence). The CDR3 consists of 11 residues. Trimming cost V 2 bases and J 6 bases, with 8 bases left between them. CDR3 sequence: CSARSGFEQYF. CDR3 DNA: TGCAGTGCTAGAAGCGGGTTCGAGCAGTACTTC.

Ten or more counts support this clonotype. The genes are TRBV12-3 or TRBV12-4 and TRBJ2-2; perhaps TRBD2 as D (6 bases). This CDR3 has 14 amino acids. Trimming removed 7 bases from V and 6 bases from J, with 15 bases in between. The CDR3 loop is CASTPSRRAGELFF. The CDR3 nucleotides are TGTGCCAGCACCCCGAGCAGGAGGGCCGGGGAGCTGTTTTTT.

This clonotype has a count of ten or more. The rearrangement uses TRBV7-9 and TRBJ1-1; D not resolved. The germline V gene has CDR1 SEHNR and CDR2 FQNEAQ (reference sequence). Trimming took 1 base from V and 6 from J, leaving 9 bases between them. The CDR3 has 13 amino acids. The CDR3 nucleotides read TGTGCCAGCAGCTTAGATGGAGGTGCTGAAGCTTTCTTT. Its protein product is CASSLDGGAEAFF.

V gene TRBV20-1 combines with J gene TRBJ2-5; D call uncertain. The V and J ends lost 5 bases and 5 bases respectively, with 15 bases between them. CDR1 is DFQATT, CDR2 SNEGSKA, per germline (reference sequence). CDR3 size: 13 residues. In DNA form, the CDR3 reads TGCAGTGCTGCGGCCGCCGCCCACGAGACCCAGTACTTC. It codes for CSAAAAAHETQYF.

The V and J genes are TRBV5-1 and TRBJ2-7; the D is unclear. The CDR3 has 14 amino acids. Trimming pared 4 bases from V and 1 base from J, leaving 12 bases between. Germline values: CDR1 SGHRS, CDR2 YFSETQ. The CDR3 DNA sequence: TGCGCCAGCAGCCGGTCTTCCCGGTCCTACGAGCAGTACTTC. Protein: CASSRSSRSYEQYF.

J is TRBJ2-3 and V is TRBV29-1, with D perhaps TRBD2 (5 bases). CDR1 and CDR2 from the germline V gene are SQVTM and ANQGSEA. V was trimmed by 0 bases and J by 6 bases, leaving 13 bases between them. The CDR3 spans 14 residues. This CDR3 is CSVEDPRRSDTQYF. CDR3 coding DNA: TGCAGCGTTGAAGACCCCCGGAGGTCGGATACGCAGTATTTT.